This T cell receptor beta chain derives from a study of shared clonotypes between healthy human individuals. Assay: immunoSEQ multiplex PCR; the TCRdb copy retains only in-frame clones and omits some. The data show around 2.1 million clones, with under 95% seen just once and more than 1.5% held by the top ten. This CDR3 comprises 17 residues. J gave up 0 bases and V 3 bases, and 5 bases lay outside the gene matches. Germline-derived CDR1 and CDR2 are MGHRA and YSYEKL. Naive-designated CD8 cells lacked CD45RO, were positively enriched for CCR7, and omitted terminally differentiated effector memory CD45RA+ cells.

The sample taken for sequencing was naive CD8+ T cells from PBMCs. The receptor was isolated from a man aged 18 to 29 in good health. Some clones in this sample may be carry-over from other donors' samples. This chain uses TRBV4-1 with TRBJ1-5; 10 nucleotides agree with TRBD1. The CDR3 nucleotides read TGCGCCAGCAGCCAGACAGGGGGCTTGGATAGCAATCAGCCCCAGCATTTT. Translating it yields CASSQTGGLDSNQPQHF.